This is a list of T cell receptor beta chains from one sample in a study of blood T cell repertoires in COVID-19. Sequencing used immunoSEQ multiplex PCR; TCRdb keeps in-frame clones, though not all of them. The sample lists roughly 260,000 clones; 70% to 90% were seen once. Sample: peripheral blood. The receptors were sampled from a woman between 50 and 59 years old with acute or convalescent COVID-19. Both conserved end residues are trimmed from each CDR3. Fields, in order: CDR3 protein, J gene, D gene, V gene. A D gene is named only where the DNA matches it firmly.

CDR3: ASSILSTGDWTEAF
J: TRBJ1-1
D: TRBD1
V: TRBV19

CDR3: ASSRQVGGSNQPQH
J: TRBJ1-5
D: .
V: TRBV27

CDR3: ASSRSYGYT
J: TRBJ1-2
D: .
V: TRBV12-3/TRBV12-4

CDR3: ASSSLLAGETQY
J: TRBJ2-5
D: .
V: TRBV7-7

CDR3: ASSLPGATDYGYT
J: TRBJ1-2
D: .
V: TRBV7-9

CDR3: ASSEAAEAF
J: TRBJ1-1
D: .
V: TRBV6-1

CDR3: ASSQSSTDTQY
J: TRBJ2-3
D: .
V: TRBV4-3

CDR3: ASSTSSGRAVDEQF
J: TRBJ2-1
D: TRBD2
V: TRBV28

CDR3: SVEQQPTGELF
J: TRBJ2-2
D: .
V: TRBV29-1

CDR3: ASILQGSTEAF
J: TRBJ1-1
D: TRBD1
V: TRBV10-2

CDR3: SVERGAKTEAF
J: TRBJ1-1
D: .
V: TRBV29-1

CDR3: ASSVDRGGTGELF
J: TRBJ2-2
D: TRBD1
V: TRBV5-4

CDR3: ASSSITGGID
J: TRBJ1-2
D: TRBD1
V: TRBV7-9

CDR3: ASSYDRAGYEQY
J: TRBJ2-7
D: TRBD1
V: TRBV7-2

CDR3: ASSQSGYEQY
J: TRBJ2-7
D: .
V: TRBV3-1/TRBV3-2

CDR3: ASSEGPGLFNEQF
J: TRBJ2-1
D: .
V: TRBV2

CDR3: ASSYQQAFYGYT
J: TRBJ1-2
D: .
V: TRBV6-2/TRBV6-3

CDR3: ASSSRDRDTYEQY
J: TRBJ2-7
D: TRBD1
V: TRBV7-2

CDR3: ATSDLPQGSGEKLF
J: TRBJ1-4
D: TRBD1
V: TRBV24-1

CDR3: ASSPLDSEETQY
J: TRBJ2-5
D: .
V: TRBV18

CDR3: ASSTLTGGAYNEQF
J: TRBJ2-1
D: TRBD1
V: TRBV28

CDR3: ASSFGTAGQPQH
J: TRBJ1-5
D: TRBD1
V: TRBV7-9

CDR3: SAGQGWQPQH
J: TRBJ1-5
D: TRBD1
V: TRBV29-1

CDR3: ASSLTSGSGGDTQY
J: TRBJ2-3
D: TRBD2
V: TRBV5-4

CDR3: ASSSPRTGVSYEQY
J: TRBJ2-7
D: .
V: TRBV11-2

CDR3: ASSYGQNYGYT
J: TRBJ1-2
D: .
V: TRBV5-4

CDR3: ASSFSTGGNYGYT
J: TRBJ1-2
D: TRBD1
V: TRBV28

CDR3: ASSPETATNEKLF
J: TRBJ1-4
D: .
V: TRBV4-2

CDR3: ASSKTGMNTEAF
J: TRBJ1-1
D: .
V: TRBV19

CDR3: ASSLVTDYNEQF
J: TRBJ2-1
D: .
V: TRBV18

CDR3: ASSLGGNSPLH
J: TRBJ1-6
D: .
V: TRBV28

CDR3: ASSQDEVSPFSSPLH
J: TRBJ1-6
D: .
V: TRBV4-2

CDR3: ASSSLTGRVSETQY
J: TRBJ2-5
D: .
V: TRBV28

CDR3: ASSFDRVSGNTIY
J: TRBJ1-3
D: TRBD1
V: TRBV28

CDR3: ASRLTGPSYGYT
J: TRBJ1-2
D: .
V: TRBV7-9

CDR3: ASSAMGGTGANVLT
J: TRBJ2-6
D: .
V: TRBV27

CDR3: AIMGLAGGPLGNEQF
J: TRBJ2-1
D: TRBD2
V: TRBV10-3

CDR3: ASLSGGLAGNTIY
J: TRBJ1-3
D: .
V: TRBV28

CDR3: ASSLRAIADTEAF
J: TRBJ1-1
D: .
V: TRBV28

CDR3: ASSPLQRGAVDTQY
J: TRBJ2-3
D: TRBD2
V: TRBV5-1

CDR3: ASSLLQGSSYNEQF
J: TRBJ2-1
D: TRBD1
V: TRBV7-6

CDR3: ASSLEIIEQF
J: TRBJ2-1
D: .
V: TRBV7-8

CDR3: SVRGRVRHEQY
J: TRBJ2-7
D: TRBD2
V: TRBV29-1

CDR3: ASSFLVVLTGDAF
J: TRBJ1-1
D: TRBD1
V: TRBV9

CDR3: ASSLSVSSYEQY
J: TRBJ2-7
D: .
V: TRBV7-2

CDR3: ASSFHSYSNQPQH
J: TRBJ1-5
D: .
V: TRBV5-5

CDR3: ASSQVSGITTRDEQF
J: TRBJ2-1
D: .
V: TRBV4-1

CDR3: ASSGSGTSYNEQF
J: TRBJ2-1
D: TRBD2
V: TRBV5-1

CDR3: ASSSQGMNTEAF
J: TRBJ1-1
D: .
V: TRBV5-1